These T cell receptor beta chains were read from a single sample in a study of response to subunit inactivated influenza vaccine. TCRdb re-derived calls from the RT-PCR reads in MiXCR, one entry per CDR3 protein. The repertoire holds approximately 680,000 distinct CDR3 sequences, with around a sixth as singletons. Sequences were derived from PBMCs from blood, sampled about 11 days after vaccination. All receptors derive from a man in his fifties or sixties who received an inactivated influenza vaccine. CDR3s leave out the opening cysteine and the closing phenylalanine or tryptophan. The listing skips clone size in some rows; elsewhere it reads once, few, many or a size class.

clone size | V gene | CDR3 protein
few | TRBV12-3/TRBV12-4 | ASSSVGLADRLDGELF
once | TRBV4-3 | ASSQDGTGVVEQF
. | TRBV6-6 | ASSLTEITEAF
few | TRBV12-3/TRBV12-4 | ASSFDASGRYSYNEQF
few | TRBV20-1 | SVQRGRAYEQY
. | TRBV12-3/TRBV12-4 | ASNPTGTLYGYT
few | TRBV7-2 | ASSFPAASYEQY
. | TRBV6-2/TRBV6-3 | ASSQIETGYEQY
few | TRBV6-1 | ASIDGASYEQY
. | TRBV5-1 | ASRGTPVSDGYT
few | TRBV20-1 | SARGLPGGYEQY